These T cell receptor beta chains were read from a single sample in a study of shared clonotypes between healthy human individuals. Profiling relied on immunoSEQ multiplex PCR, and the TCRdb table lists in-frame clones only, not all of them. The table shows 2 million to 3 million clones, with 90% to 95% occurring only once. Material: naive CD4+ T cells sorted from blood. The receptors derive from a man aged 18 to 35 in good health. Each CDR3 is given with its conserved first and last residue. Clone size is stated in some rows and not others, as once, few, many or a class when expanded.

TRBJ2-5	TRBV5-1	.	CASSSLAGGHETQYF
TRBJ2-5	TRBV4-3	.	CASSQDLSSRETQYF
TRBJ1-2	TRBV28	.	CASKAGGGYGYTF
TRBJ1-4	TRBV5-1	.	CASSPLPMGESEKLFF
TRBJ2-7	TRBV28	.	CASSSPGQGYEQYF
TRBJ2-4	TRBV21-1	.	CAKTVAKNIQYF
TRBJ2-2	TRBV14	.	CASRSGTGVTGELFF
TRBJ1-1	TRBV6-5	.	CASSPGVAATEAFF
TRBJ1-3	TRBV28	.	CASSGSSGNTIYF
TRBJ1-6	TRBV6-5	.	CASSYLRNSPLHF
TRBJ2-7	TRBV6-1	.	CASSVGGQSYEQYF
TRBJ1-2	TRBV28	.	CASSSNSFNGYTF
TRBJ2-7	TRBV7-8	.	CASSPGTTGEQYF
TRBJ2-3	TRBV5-1	.	CASSLARAGDTDTQYF
TRBJ1-2	TRBV2	once	CASQTGVDGYTF
TRBJ2-1	TRBV6-5	.	CASSYAGISYNEQFF
TRBJ1-3	TRBV6-5	.	CASSDSLSGNTIYF
TRBJ2-1	TRBV2	.	CASRDGMGEQFF
TRBJ2-3	TRBV19	.	CASKVEGLPGDTQYF
TRBJ1-2	TRBV2	once	CASDRDTYGYTF
TRBJ2-5	TRBV9	.	CASSVGAGGHGETQYF
TRBJ1-1	TRBV4-3	.	CASSQDRVPRQAFF